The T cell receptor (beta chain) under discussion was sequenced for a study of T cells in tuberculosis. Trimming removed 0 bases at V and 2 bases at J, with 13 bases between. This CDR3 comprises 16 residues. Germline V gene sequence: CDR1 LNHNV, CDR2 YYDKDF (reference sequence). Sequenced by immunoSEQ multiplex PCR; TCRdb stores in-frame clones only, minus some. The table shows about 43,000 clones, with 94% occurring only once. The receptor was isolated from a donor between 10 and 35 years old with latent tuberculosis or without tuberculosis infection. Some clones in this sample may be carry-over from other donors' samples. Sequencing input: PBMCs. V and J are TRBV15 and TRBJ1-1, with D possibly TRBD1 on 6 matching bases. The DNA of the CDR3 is TGTGCCACCAGCAGAGATTTACAGGGACTAAACACTGAAGCTTTCTTT. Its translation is CATSRDLQGLNTEAFF.